The T cell receptor beta chain described here comes from a study of T-cell memory formation after mild COVID-19. Using its own MiXCR run on the 5' RACE reads, TCRdb lists one record per CDR3 protein. The sample includes 450,000 to 700,000 distinct CDR3 sequences, over 15% of them seen just once. CDR3 size: 16 residues. V lost 4 bases to trimming and J lost 4 bases; unmatched junction nucleotides: 7. Germline-derived CDR1 and CDR2 are MNHEY and SVGAGI. Only one count was recorded for this clonotype. Its antigen is currently unknown. Study-wide findings and caveats: The appearance of some responding clones in pre-infection memory suggested that cross-reactive memory joined. Contracting clones localized mainly to CM and EM when CD4+ and mainly to EMRA when CD8+. Day 37-peaking second-wave clones had unconfirmed SARS-CoV-2 specificity.

The chain combines TRBV6-5 with TRBJ2-3; 11 bases are a match to TRBD1. Sequencing was performed on PBMCs or a T cell subset sorted from them (not recorded which). The TCR comes from an adult woman who had mild COVID-19 (a few samples of this study predate the infection). Cell type and time point are not known. CDR3 protein: CASSSGQGVLADTQYF. The CDR3 nucleotides are TGTGCCAGCAGTTCGGGACAGGGGGTGCTCGCAGATACGCAGTATTTT.